This T cell receptor beta chain comes out of a study of technical replicates of blood from a handful of donors. V dropped 4 bases and J dropped 2 bases, with 14 bases sitting between them. This CDR3 contains 15 residues. From germline, CDR1 is ENHRY and CDR2 SYGVKD. Clones were sequenced by immunoSEQ multiplex PCR, and TCRdb holds only the in-frame ones, with some missing. The sample consists of 85,000 to 90,000 clones, around 92% of them appearing once. The receptor comes from a human donor in good health. Source material: T cells isolated from PBMCs. V is TRBV10-3 and J is TRBJ1-1, with TRBD1 as a possible D gene (6 bases). CDR3 DNA sequence: TGTGCCATCAGTGGAGCGGGGGGCCCAAACACTGAAGCTTTCTTT. Translated, it gives CAISGAGGPNTEAFF.